This T cell receptor (beta chain) was recovered during a study of T cells in tuberculosis. As for the study in general: CD1B tetramers identified T cells specific for mycobacterial lipid GMM.

Profiling relied on immunoSEQ multiplex PCR, and the TCRdb table lists in-frame clones only, not all of them. Seen here are 30,000 to 40,000 clones, around 97% observed once, and the top ten hold 6.2%. Study-wide findings and caveats: Shorter CDR3-alpha in active tuberculosis partly drove smaller distances.

This clone was seen a single time. What it binds is not known. This TCR came from a donor between 10 and 35 years old with latent tuberculosis or without tuberculosis infection. Material for sequencing was PBMCs.

CDR3 in DNA: TGTGCCAGTACCGACACCGGGACAGGGATGCAGCCCCAGCATTTT. Its protein is CASTDTGTGMQPQHF. The rearrangement links TRBV19 to TRBJ1-5, with 9 nucleotides matching TRBD1. Trimming cost V 7 bases and J 7 bases; bases outside gene matches: 11. The CDR3 has 15 amino acids. CDR1 and CDR2 from the germline V gene are LNHDA and SQIVND (reference sequence).